This entry lists 7 T cell receptor beta chains sequenced from one sample in a study of blood T cells in healthy people across ages. The authors ran a second PCR of roughly 6 to 12 cycles using a sample-barcoded 5' primer and a J-beta primer mix. MiXCR was run by TCRdb on the 5' RACE reads, yielding one entry per CDR3 protein. The data hold about 1.4 million distinct CDR3 sequences, with roughly 64% observed a single time. Sequences were obtained from blood. All receptors come from a man aged 18 to 30 in good health.

The CDR3 loop reads CAAGSRSNEQFF. In nucleotides, the CDR3 is TGTGCCGCCGGGTCACGTTCCAATGAGCAGTTCTTC. The chain employs TRBV15 and TRBJ2-1; no definite D call. The V and J ends lost 11 bases and 6 bases respectively, with 14 bases between them. CDR3 length: 12 amino acids. Germline CDR1 is LNHNV and CDR2 is YYDKDF (reference sequence).

The chain couples TRBV6-1 to TRBJ1-2; 7 nucleotides match TRBD1. In germline, CDR1 is MNHNS, CDR2 SASEGT. The CDR3 consists of 14 residues. Trimming at V came to 0 bases and at J to 5 bases, leaving 3 bases not matched to a gene. Written as DNA, the CDR3 is TGTGCCAGCAGTGAAGCCCCGACAGGGTATGGCTACACCTTC. Residues: CASSEAPTGYGYTF.

V usage is TRBV11-1 and J usage is TRBJ2-7; 7 nucleotides line up with TRBD2. The CDR3 spans 14 residues. V gave up 7 bases and J gave up 1 base; unmatched junction bases: 7. Germline lookup yields CDR1 SGHAT and CDR2 FQDESV (reference sequence). CDR3 DNA sequence: TGTGCCAGCAACCGACTAGCCGGGTCCTACGAGCAGTACTTC. Amino acids: CASNRLAGSYEQYF.

The chain uses TRBV4-3 and TRBJ1-4; a weak D match, TRBD1 (5 bases). V lost 4 bases and J 4 bases, leaving 10 bases between the germline ends. Germline CDR1 and CDR2: LGHNA and YSLEER. CDR3 size: 14 residues. CDR3 DNA sequence: TGCGCCAGCAGCCGGGGACTTCATAATGAAAAACTGTTTTTT. Translating it yields CASSRGLHNEKLFF.

The J gene is TRBJ2-4, the V gene TRBV29-1; D is uncertain. Near its end, the DNA agrees better with TRBJ2-7, so the J call may be wrong. This CDR3 comprises 11 residues. Germline loops: CDR1 SQVTM, CDR2 ANQGSEA. The CDR3 sequence: CSVGEVFEQYF. The DNA of the CDR3 is TGCAGCGTGGGTGAGGTCTTCGAGCAGTACTTC.

This chain uses TRBV5-1 with TRBJ2-7, with D perhaps TRBD1 (5 bases). This CDR3 comprises 17 residues. Germline CDR1 SGHRS, CDR2 YFSETQ. Trimming shortened V by 0 bases and J by 2 bases, and 18 bases separated the two germline ends. CDR3 amino acids: CASSLGLLDSVTYEQYF. The CDR3 DNA follows: TGCGCCAGCAGCTTGGGCCTACTTGACAGTGTAACCTACGAGCAGTACTTC. Complete variable domain (other parts from reference TRBV5-1 and TRBJ2-7): KAGVTQTPRYLIKTRGQQVTLSCSPISGHRSVSWYQQTPGQGLQFLFEYFSETQRNKGNFPGRFSGRQFSNSRSEMNVSTLELGDSALYLCASSLGLLDSVTYEQYFGPGTRLTVT.

This rearrangement joins TRBV12-3 or TRBV12-4 to TRBJ1-2; D gene unclear. Trimming left V 5 bases short and J 13 bases short, with 20 bases between. The CDR3 is made up of 13 amino acids. DNA of the CDR3: TGTGCCAGCAGTCGCACTAGACATGTCTCCTGCACCTTC. Residues: CASSRTRHVSCTF.